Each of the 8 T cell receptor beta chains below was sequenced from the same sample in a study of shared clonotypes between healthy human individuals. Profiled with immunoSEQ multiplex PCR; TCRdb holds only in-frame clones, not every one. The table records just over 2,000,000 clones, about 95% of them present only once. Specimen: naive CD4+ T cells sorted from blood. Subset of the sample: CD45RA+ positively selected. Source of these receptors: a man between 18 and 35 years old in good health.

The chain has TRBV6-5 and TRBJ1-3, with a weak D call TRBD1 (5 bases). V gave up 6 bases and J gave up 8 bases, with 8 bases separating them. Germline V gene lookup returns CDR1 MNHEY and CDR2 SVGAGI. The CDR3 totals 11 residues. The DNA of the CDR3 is TGTGCCAGCAGGATGGGGGACACCATATATTTT. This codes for CASRMGDTIYF.

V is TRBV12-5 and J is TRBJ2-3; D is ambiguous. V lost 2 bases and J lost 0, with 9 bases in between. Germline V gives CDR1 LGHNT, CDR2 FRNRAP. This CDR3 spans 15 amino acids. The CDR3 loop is CASGLSDSSTDTQYF. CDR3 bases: TGTGCTAGTGGTTTGTCCGACTCGAGCACAGATACGCAGTATTTT. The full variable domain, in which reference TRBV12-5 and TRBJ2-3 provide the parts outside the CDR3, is DARVTQTPRHKVTEMGQEVTMRCQPILGHNTVFWYRQTMMQGLELLAYFRNRAPLDDSGMPKDRFSAEMPDATLATLKIQPSEPRDSAVYFCASGLSDSSTDTQYFGPGTRLTVL.

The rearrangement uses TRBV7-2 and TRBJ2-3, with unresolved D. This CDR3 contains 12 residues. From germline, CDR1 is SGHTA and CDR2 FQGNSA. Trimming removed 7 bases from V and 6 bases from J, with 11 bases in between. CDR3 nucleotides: TGTGCCAGCACTCGCCCAGTTGATACGCAGTATTTT. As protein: CASTRPVDTQYF. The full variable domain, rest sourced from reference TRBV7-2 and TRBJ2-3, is GAGVSQSPSNKVTEKGKDVELRCDPISGHTALYWYRQSLGQGLEFLIYFQGNSAPDKSGLPSDRFSAERTGGSVSTLTIQRTQQEDSAVYLCASTRPVDTQYFGPGTRLTVL.

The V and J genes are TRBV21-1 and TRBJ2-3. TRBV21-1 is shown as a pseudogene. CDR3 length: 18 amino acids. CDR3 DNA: TGTGCCAGCAGCAAAGATGGGAAAGGTCCCGGGGCCACAGATACGCAGTATTTT. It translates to CASSKDGKGPGATDTQYF.

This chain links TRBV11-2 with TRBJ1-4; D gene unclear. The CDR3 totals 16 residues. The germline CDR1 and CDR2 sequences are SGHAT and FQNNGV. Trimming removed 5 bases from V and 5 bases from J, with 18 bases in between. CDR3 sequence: CASSPFFGSLNEKLFF. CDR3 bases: TGTGCCAGCAGCCCATTCTTTGGTTCCCTAAATGAAAAACTGTTTTTT.

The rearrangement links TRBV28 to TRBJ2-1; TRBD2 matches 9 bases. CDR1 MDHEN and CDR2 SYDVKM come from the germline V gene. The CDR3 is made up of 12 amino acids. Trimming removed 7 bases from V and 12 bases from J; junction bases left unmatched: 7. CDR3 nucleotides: TGTGCCAGCAACCTCTCAGCGGGGGGGCAGTTCTTC. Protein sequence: CASNLSAGGQFF.

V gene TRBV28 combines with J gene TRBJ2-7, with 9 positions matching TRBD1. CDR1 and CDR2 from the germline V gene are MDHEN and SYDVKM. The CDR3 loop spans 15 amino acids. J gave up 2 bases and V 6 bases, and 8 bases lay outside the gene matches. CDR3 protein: CASSPGTGSPYEQYF. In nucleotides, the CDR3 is TGTGCCAGCAGCCCAGGGACAGGGTCACCCTACGAGCAGTACTTC.

The CDR3 sequence is CASSFVGHFSYEQYF. CDR3 bases: TGTGCCAGCAGCTTCGTAGGGCATTTCTCCTACGAGCAGTACTTC. The chain carries TRBV7-2 and TRBJ2-7; D unclear. V was cut by 3 bases and J by 0 bases, with 12 bases left in between. This CDR3 region has 15 residues. The V gene's germline CDR1 is SGHTA and CDR2 FQGNSA.